The clone carrying this TCR beta chain was detected only a few times. What it binds is unknown. Use of 60 Vbeta and 13 Jbeta primers characterized the PCR. Generated by immunoSEQ multiplex PCR, the TCRdb table keeps only in-frame clones and is missing some. The table records 150,000 to 200,000 clones, roughly 80% of them present only once. This CDR3 is 13 amino acids long. The germline V gene encodes CDR1 SGDLS and CDR2 YYNGEE. V was pared by 5 bases and J by 8 bases, with 14 bases between. This sample was taken from a study of cytomegalovirus exposure and HLA in healthy donors. Study-level points and caveats: It was reportedly the case that the classifier diagnosed cytomegalovirus status with high specificity and sensitivity. Segments of the TCR beta V type were, in most cases, productive about 90% or about 30% of the time in an earlier analysis. Relative to equally common others, HLA-associated TCR beta chains showed greater clonal expansion in a later analysis. Altogether, 150 or so TCR beta chains were recorded as cytomegalovirus-associated.

This clonotype was obtained from a man aged 25-40 years in good health and CMV-seropositive. What was sequenced was PBMCs. The rearrangement links TRBV9 to TRBJ1-3; no clear D. CDR3 DNA sequence: TGTGCCAGCAGTGCGGTGGGTCCTGACACCATATATTTT. Its translation is CASSAVGPDTIYF. The full variable domain, rest sourced from reference TRBV9 and TRBJ1-3, is DSGVTQTPKHLITATGQRVTLRCSPRSGDLSVYWYQQSLDQGLQFLIQYYNGEERAKGNILERFSAQQFPDLHSELNLSSLELGDSALYFCASSAVGPDTIYFGEGSWLTVV.